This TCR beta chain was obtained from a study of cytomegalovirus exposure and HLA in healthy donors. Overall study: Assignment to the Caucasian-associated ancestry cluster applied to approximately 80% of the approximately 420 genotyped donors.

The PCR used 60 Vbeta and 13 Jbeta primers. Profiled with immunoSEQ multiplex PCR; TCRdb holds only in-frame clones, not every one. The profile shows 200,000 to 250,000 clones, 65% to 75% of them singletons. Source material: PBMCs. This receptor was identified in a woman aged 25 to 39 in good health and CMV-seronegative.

CDR3 in DNA: TGCAGTGCTAGCGTCACAGATACGCAGTATTTT. Translating it yields CSASVTDTQYF. The chain links TRBV20-1 to TRBJ2-3, with D unresolved. CDR3 length equals 11 residues. Trimming removed 3 bases at V and 2 bases at J, with 3 bases between. Germline V gene lookup returns CDR1 DFQATT and CDR2 SNEGSKA (reference sequence).